This T cell receptor beta chain was retrieved from a study of blood T cells in healthy people across ages. Germline V lookup: CDR1 MNHEY, CDR2 SMNVEV (reference sequence). V was cut by 2 bases and J by 4 bases, with 12 bases left in between. The CDR3 consists of 15 residues. A sample-barcoded 5' primer and a J-beta primer mix were used in a second PCR of roughly 7 to 11 cycles. Each CDR3 protein gets one entry after TCRdb re-called the 5' RACE reads with MiXCR. This table holds approximately 1.5 million distinct CDR3 sequences, 34% found once. This clonotype was observed a few times. Input material: blood. The chain employs TRBV27 and TRBJ2-1, with D hard to call. This TCR came from a woman aged 30 to 39 in good health. In DNA form, the CDR3 reads TGTGCCAGCAGTTTAGGGTATTCCCCTTACAATGAGCAGTTCTTC. This gives the protein CASSLGYSPYNEQFF.